Shown below are 32 T cell receptor beta chains from a single sample sequenced in a study of cytomegalovirus exposure and HLA in healthy donors. Primers included in the PCR were 60 Vbeta and 13 Jbeta primers. TCRdb's table, derived via immunoSEQ multiplex PCR, lists solely in-frame clones and lacks some. The sample lists about 190,000 clones; about 76% were seen once. Sequencing was done on a sample of PBMCs. The receptors originated from a woman in her forties or fifties in good health and CMV-seronegative.

This clone was observed once. The V call is TRBV7-2, the J call TRBJ1-2; 8 positions match TRBD1. The CDR3 runs to 15 residues. With V trimmed by 5 bases and J by 6 bases, 11 bases remained unmatched. The germline V gene encodes CDR1 SGHTA and CDR2 FQGNSA. The CDR3 spells CASSPGTGGWNGYTF. The CDR3 region has the DNA TGTGCCAGCAGCCCCGGTACAGGGGGTTGGAATGGCTACACCTTC.

V gene TRBV10-3 combines with J gene TRBJ2-7; 11 bases are shared with TRBD1. V gave up 11 bases and J gave up 9 bases; unmatched junction bases: 9. This CDR3 is built from 12 residues. The germline V gene has CDR1 ENHRY and CDR2 SYGVKD. CDR3: CASRTGGRGQYF. DNA of the CDR3: TGTGCCTCTCGGACAGGGGGCCGGGGGCAGTACTTC.

This clone was seen a handful of times. CDR3 coding DNA: TGTGCCAGCAGTTATCGACACCTGAACACTGAAGCTTTCTTT. Its translation is CASSYRHLNTEAFF. The rearrangement links TRBV2 to TRBJ1-1; D uncertain. The length of the CDR3 is 14 residues. Germline CDR1 SNHLY, CDR2 FYNNEI. V was cut by 5 bases and J by 0 bases, with 10 bases left in between.

Comments on this clone: The identical CDR3 is also encoded by other nucleotide sequences in the sample. The rearrangement joins TRBV9 to TRBJ2-5, with 8 bases fitting TRBD2. After removal of 0 bases from V and 2 bases from J, the junction contained 3 bases not matched to a gene. The CDR3 loop spans 15 amino acids. The germline V gene encodes CDR1 SGDLS and CDR2 YYNGEE. The CDR3: CASSVVAGGQETQYF. CDR3 DNA sequence: TGTGCCAGCAGCGTAGTGGCGGGAGGACAAGAGACCCAGTACTTC.

The V call is TRBV7-6, the J call TRBJ2-7; D is undetermined. Germline V gives CDR1 SGHVS, CDR2 FNYEAQ. Trimming removed 5 bases from V and 3 bases from J, with 14 bases in between. The CDR3 runs 14 residues. The CDR3 reads CASSPTRQDYEQYF. The CDR3 region has the DNA TGTGCCAGCAGCCCCACCCGACAAGACTACGAGCAGTACTTC.

The rearrangement uses TRBV9 and TRBJ2-3; 8 bases match TRBD2. Trimming took 0 bases from V and 4 from J; bases not matched to a gene: 7. Germline lookup yields CDR1 SGDLS and CDR2 YYNGEE. The CDR3 runs 16 residues. The CDR3 DNA sequence: TGTGCCAGCAGCGTAGGAAGGACTAGCTCGGCAGATACGCAGTATTTT. Protein: CASSVGRTSSADTQYF.

This rearrangement joins TRBV7-2 to TRBJ1-1, with D possibly matching TRBD1 (6 bases). The length of the CDR3 is 14 residues. V shed 5 bases and J shed 5 bases, with 15 bases lying between them. CDR1 is SGHTA, CDR2 FQGNSA, per germline. CDR3 in DNA: TGTGCCAGCAGCGCAAGGGAGGGGGAAACTGAAGCTTTCTTT. Translation: CASSAREGETEAFF.

This clone showed up just once. The V and J genes are TRBV18 and TRBJ2-1; TRBD2 matches 8 bases. There are 16 residues in the CDR3. With V trimmed by 6 bases and J by 3 bases, 10 bases remained unmatched. Germline V CDR1 and CDR2: KGHSH, LQKENI. The CDR3 bases are TGTGCCAGCTCCCTCGCGGCACTAGCGGACTACAATGAGCAGTTCTTC. Translating gives CASSLAALADYNEQFF.

Here the CDR3 reads CASSQNQGDGYTF. CDR3 coding DNA: TGTGCCAGCAGCCAGAATCAGGGGGACGGCTACACCTTC. The rearrangement links TRBV7-2 to TRBJ1-2; 7 bases align to TRBD1. The CDR3 loop spans 13 amino acids. Germline assignment: CDR1 SGHTA and CDR2 FQGNSA. V was pared by 5 bases and J by 8 bases, with 8 bases of the junction left unmatched.

As DNA, the CDR3 is TGTGCCAGCAGCTTCGCGGGGGCTCAGCCCCAGCATTTT. Amino acids: CASSFAGAQPQHF. This chain links TRBV11-2 with TRBJ1-5; weak D call: TRBD1 (6 bases). Germline CDR1 and CDR2: SGHAT and FQNNGV. The CDR3 extends over 13 amino acids. V lost 3 bases and J 6 bases, leaving 9 bases between the germline ends.

V usage is TRBV7-9 and J usage is TRBJ1-2, with D uncertain. CDR1 and CDR2 from the germline V gene are SEHNR and FQNEAQ (reference sequence). The CDR3 has 16 amino acids. Between the trimmed V and J ends, which lost 4 bases and 4 bases, there was a span of 19 bases. In DNA, the CDR3 is TGTGCCAGCAGCTCGAACACTCAGGAAACCTCCTATGGCTACACCTTC. Protein product: CASSSNTQETSYGYTF.

The chain links TRBV7-2 to TRBJ2-7; 8 bases are shared with TRBD2. Germline V lookup: CDR1 SGHTA, CDR2 FQGNSA. With V trimmed by 2 bases and J by 7 bases, 19 bases remained unmatched. The CDR3 extends over 18 amino acids. CDR3 loop: CASSLRLEKTGGPSEQYF. For the CDR3, the DNA is TGTGCCAGCAGCTTACGACTGGAGAAGACGGGAGGGCCGTCAGAGCAGTACTTC. Variable domain in full (rest from reference TRBV7-2 and TRBJ2-7): GAGVSQSPSNKVTEKGKDVELRCDPISGHTALYWYRQSLGQGLEFLIYFQGNSAPDKSGLPSDRFSAERTGGSVSTLTIQRTQQEDSAVYLCASSLRLEKTGGPSEQYFGPGTRLTVT.

The chain has TRBV19 and TRBJ2-7; 7 nucleotides agree with TRBD2. CDR3 length equals 17 residues. CDR1 is LNHDA and CDR2 is SQIVND in the germline V gene (reference sequence). With 4 bases clipped from V and 0 bases from J, the junction kept 12 bases outside the gene matches. The chain's CDR3 is CASSNVWAGASSYEQYF. The CDR3 DNA is TGTGCCAGTAGTAACGTATGGGCGGGAGCGAGCTCCTACGAGCAGTACTTC.

This clone was recorded a few times. This rearrangement joins TRBV4-3 to TRBJ1-1, with 8 bases fitting TRBD1. CDR3 length: 14 amino acids. With V trimmed by 1 base and J by 4 bases, 2 bases remained unmatched. Germline values: CDR1 LGHNA, CDR2 YSLEER. CDR3: CASSQGTGTTEAFF. DNA for the CDR3: TGCGCCAGCAGCCAAGGGACAGGGACCACTGAAGCTTTCTTT.

This chain joins TRBV5-4 and TRBJ1-1; D might be TRBD1 (5 bases). CDR3 length equals 15 residues. With 0 bases removed from V and 1 base from J, the gap between germline ends came to 10 bases. In germline, CDR1 is SGHNT, CDR2 YYREEE (reference sequence). CDR3 loop: CASSLASRENTEAFF. The CDR3 nucleotides read TGTGCCAGCAGCTTGGCCAGCAGGGAGAACACTGAAGCTTTCTTT.

The chain has TRBV4-1 and TRBJ1-2, with TRBD1 as a possible D gene (6 bases). The length of the CDR3 is 16 residues. The V and J ends lost 3 bases and 6 bases respectively, with 20 bases between them. Germline V gene sequence: CDR1 MGHRA, CDR2 YSYEKL. The CDR3 sequence: CASSHPGHHPSNGYTF. The CDR3 DNA sequence: TGCGCCAGCAGCCACCCGGGACACCACCCTTCTAATGGCTACACCTTC.

V usage is TRBV18 and J usage is TRBJ2-5; 9 bases map to TRBD2. V lost 3 bases and J lost 2; bases outside the gene matches: 7. The V gene's germline CDR1 is KGHSH and CDR2 LQKENI. The CDR3 is made up of 16 amino acids. CDR3 residues: CASSPGSGGTQETQYF. In nucleotides, the CDR3 is TGTGCCAGCTCACCCGGGAGCGGGGGGACTCAAGAGACCCAGTACTTC.

V usage is TRBV5-6 and J usage is TRBJ2-7, with D perhaps TRBD1 (6 bases). The V and J ends lost 4 bases and 2 bases respectively, with 16 bases between them. This CDR3 is built from 15 residues. Germline assignment: CDR1 SGHDT and CDR2 YYEEEE. The CDR3 loop reads CASSRTVGAAYEQYF. CDR3 bases: TGTGCCAGCAGCCGCACGGTGGGGGCGGCCTACGAGCAGTACTTC. The whole variable domain, remainder taken from reference TRBV5-6 and TRBJ2-7, is DAGVTQSPTHLIKTRGQQVTLRCSPKSGHDTVSWYQQALGQGPQFIFQYYEEEERQRGNFPDRFSGHQFPNYSSELNVNALLLGDSALYLCASSRTVGAAYEQYFGPGTRLTVT.

This clone was seen a handful of times. At one end the junction does not follow the germline gene, possibly because of a read error. CDR3 in DNA: TGTGCTAGCAGCTCTAGGGGCCTCACAGATACGCAGTATTTT. This encodes CASSSRGLTDTQYF. This chain connects TRBV7-7 to TRBJ2-3; TRBD1 is a possible D gene (5 bases). This CDR3 region has 14 residues. Germline CDR1 reads SSHAT; CDR2 reads FNYEAQ (reference sequence).

The V and J genes are TRBV5-1 and TRBJ1-1, with D possibly TRBD1 on 6 matching bases. With 0 bases removed from V and 0 bases from J, the gap between germline ends came to 15 bases. Germline CDR1 is SGHRS and CDR2 is YFSETQ. There are 17 residues in the CDR3. CDR3 amino acids: CASSLAKVQGLNTEAFF. The CDR3, as DNA: TGCGCCAGCAGCTTGGCCAAGGTTCAGGGGCTGAACACTGAAGCTTTCTTT.

The chain is built from TRBV7-2 and TRBJ1-2; TRBD1 might be the D (6 bases). Per the germline V gene, CDR1 is SGHTA and CDR2 is FQGNSA. V was shortened by 7 bases and J by 7 bases, with 16 bases between the two germline ends. The CDR3 runs 13 residues. CDR3: CASMPDRTFGYTF. CDR3 coding DNA: TGTGCCAGCATGCCCGACAGGACATTTGGCTACACCTTC.

The gene calls are TRBV7-9 and TRBJ1-1; D unclear. Germline lookup yields CDR1 SEHNR and CDR2 FQNEAQ (reference sequence). V gave up 3 bases and J gave up 0 bases, with 11 bases separating them. The CDR3 is 15 amino acids. The CDR3 sequence: CASSLVSVVNTEAFF. The DNA for the CDR3 is TGTGCCAGCAGCTTGGTTTCGGTTGTGAACACTGAAGCTTTCTTT.

The V call is TRBV15, the J call TRBJ2-3; the D gene is possibly TRBD1 (5 bases). The CDR3 has 15 amino acids. The V end lost 2 bases, the J end lost 5 bases, and 14 bases lay between the germline ends. Germline V gene data show CDR1 as LNHNV and CDR2 as YYDKDF (reference sequence). The CDR3 here is CATSRSQGFRDTQYF. For the CDR3, the DNA is TGTGCCACCAGCAGATCCCAGGGATTCAGAGATACGCAGTATTTT.

The chain employs TRBV5-4 and TRBJ2-1, with D perhaps matching TRBD2 (5 bases). V lost 1 base to trimming and J lost 3 bases, with 8 bases between them. This CDR3 comprises 14 residues. Germline values: CDR1 SGHNT, CDR2 YYREEE (reference sequence). For the CDR3, the DNA is TGTGCCAGCAGCTTGAATGGAGGCTACAATGAGCAGTTCTTC. Translating gives CASSLNGGYNEQFF. Together with reference TRBV5-4 and TRBJ2-1, the CDR3 gives the full variable domain: ETGVTQSPTHLIKTRGQQVTLRCSSQSGHNTVSWYQQALGQGPQFIFQYYREEENGRGNFPPRFSGLQFPNYSSELNVNALELDDSALYLCASSLNGGYNEQFFGPGTRLTVL.

The J gene is TRBJ1-1, the V gene TRBV14; TRBD1 matches at 7 bases. The germline gives CDR1 SGHDN, CDR2 FVKESK. V was clipped by 3 bases and J by 7 bases; unmatched bases: 8. The CDR3 loop spans 14 amino acids. As DNA, the CDR3 is TGTGCCAGCAGCCACAGACAGGGTTGGAGTGAAGCTTTCTTT. As protein: CASSHRQGWSEAFF.

This chain links TRBV28 with TRBJ1-5; D perhaps matches TRBD1 (5 bases). V was clipped by 6 bases and J by 3 bases, with 15 bases between them. From germline, CDR1 is MDHEN and CDR2 SYDVKM. This CDR3 spans 15 amino acids. The CDR3 sequence is CASRAQGSFNQPQHF. DNA of the CDR3: TGTGCCAGCAGGGCCCAGGGTAGTTTCAATCAGCCCCAGCATTTT.

As to this clone: This sample includes further DNA sequences coding for the same CDR3. The rearrangement joins TRBV5-1 to TRBJ2-2, with 8 bases aligning to TRBD2. From germline, CDR1 is SGHRS and CDR2 YFSETQ. CDR3 length equals 15 residues. The J segment lost 6 bases and the V segment lost 0 bases, leaving 4 bases of the junction unmatched. The CDR3 DNA follows: TGCGCCAGCAGCTTGGTGGCGGGAGGATCCGGGGAGCTGTTTTTT. Its translation: CASSLVAGGSGELFF.

This chain links TRBV28 with TRBJ1-3, with D maybe TRBD1 (5 bases). This CDR3 is built from 15 residues. Germline V gene lookup returns CDR1 MDHEN and CDR2 SYDVKM. V was clipped by 3 bases and J by 1 base, with 10 bases between them. The CDR3 sequence is CASSLTVGSGNTIYF. The CDR3, as DNA: TGTGCCAGCAGTTTGACAGTGGGATCTGGAAACACCATATATTTT.

A note on this clone: This sample also contains other DNA sequences that code for the same CDR3. The rearrangement joins TRBV12-5 to TRBJ2-7, with D tentatively TRBD1 or TRBD2 (6 bases each). Germline V CDR1 and CDR2: LGHNT, FRNRAP. The CDR3 totals 14 residues. The germline V and J ends were trimmed by 5 bases and 9 bases, with 20 bases remaining between them. DNA for the CDR3: TGTGCTAGTGGTCTGGGGGGCCCTCGAGTAGGGCAGTACTTC. It yields the protein CASGLGGPRVGQYF. Based on the CDR3 plus reference TRBV12-5 and TRBJ2-7, the full variable domain is DARVTQTPRHKVTEMGQEVTMRCQPILGHNTVFWYRQTMMQGLELLAYFRNRAPLDDSGMPKDRFSAEMPDATLATLKIQPSEPRDSAVYFCASGLGGPRVGQYFGPGTRLTVT.

This chain joins TRBV5-1 and TRBJ1-6; 10 nucleotides agree with TRBD1. V trimming: 4 bases; J trimming: 7 bases; junction bases outside the gene matches: 5. Per the germline V gene, CDR1 is SGHRS and CDR2 is YFSETQ. This CDR3 contains 15 residues. This CDR3 reads CASSPGTGENSPLHF. The CDR3 DNA reads as TGCGCCAGCAGCCCCGGGACAGGGGAAAATTCACCCCTCCACTTT.

The V and J genes are TRBV29-1 and TRBJ1-2; TRBD1 aligns across 7 bases. Germline-derived CDR1 and CDR2 are SQVTM and ANQGSEA. This CDR3 contains 12 residues. V shed 5 bases and J 7 bases; nucleotides not matched to a gene: 7. Here the CDR3 DNA reads TGCAGCGTTCAGGACAGGTTTGGTGGCTACACCTTC. This encodes CSVQDRFGGYTF.

The J gene is TRBJ1-2, the V gene TRBV4-3; 10 bases match TRBD1. This CDR3 is built from 15 residues. J gave up 2 bases and V 2 bases, and 2 bases lay outside the gene matches. Germline CDR1 is LGHNA and CDR2 is YSLEER. The CDR3 region is CASSQRQGANYGYTF. In DNA, the CDR3 is TGCGCCAGCAGCCAACGACAGGGGGCCAACTATGGCTACACCTTC.